This section outlines one TCR beta chain sequence together with its context. V lost 2 bases and J 3 bases, leaving 8 bases between the germline ends. CDR3 size: 14 residues. Germline V gene data show CDR1 as SGHAT and CDR2 as FQNNGV. The record originates from a study of blood T cell repertoires in COVID-19. Clones were read by immunoSEQ multiplex PCR, and TCRdb kept only the in-frame ones, dropping some. Altogether 110,000 to 150,000 clones are present, about 70% being singletons, with the ten largest covering about 12%. Sample: peripheral blood. This chain links TRBV11-2 with TRBJ1-3; D not resolved. This clonotype was obtained from a man of 80 years or more with acute or convalescent COVID-19. The CDR3 region has the DNA TGTGCCAGCAGCTTATCCCCTCTTGGAAACACCATATATTTT. Its protein is CASSLSPLGNTIYF. Full variable domain (rest looked up from reference TRBV11-2 and TRBJ1-3): EAGVAQSPRYKIIEKRQSVAFWCNPISGHATLYWYQQILGQGPKLLIQFQNNGVVDDSQLPKDRFSAERLKGVDSTLKIQPAKLEDSAVYLCASSLSPLGNTIYFGEGSWLTVV.